Sequencing of this T cell receptor beta chain was carried out in a study of vaccination and CD4 T cells after COVID-19. As concerns this clonotype: The target antigen is unknown.

V was trimmed by 6 bases and J by 3 bases, leaving 14 bases between them. CDR1 and CDR2 (germline): MGHDK, SYGVNS. The CDR3 length is 15 residues. The Oncomine TCR Beta short-read assay was applied to DNA of cultured CD4+ T cells. TCRdb called the PCR reads again in MiXCR, with one record for every CDR3 protein. The table includes 14,000 to 15,000 distinct CDR3 sequences, 48% detected once. Treatment indicated: roughly 11-day PBMC culture with coronavirus spike peptide pools or control peptides (ViraFEST assay). The chain carries TRBV25-1 and TRBJ1-4; D not certain. The receptor was isolated from a human donor who had recovered from COVID-19. The sample consisted of CD4+ T cells from blood, cultured in vitro. In DNA, the CDR3 is TGTGCCAGCAGAGGCCCAGACGGGCCTAATGAAAAACTGTTTTTT. As protein: CASRGPDGPNEKLFF. Full variable domain (remainder filled in from reference TRBV25-1 and TRBJ1-4): EADIYQTPRYLVIGTGKKITLECSQTMGHDKMYWYQQDPGMELHLIHYSYGVNSTEKGDLSSESTVSRIRTEHFPLTLESARPSHTSQYLCASRGPDGPNEKLFFGSGTQLSVL.